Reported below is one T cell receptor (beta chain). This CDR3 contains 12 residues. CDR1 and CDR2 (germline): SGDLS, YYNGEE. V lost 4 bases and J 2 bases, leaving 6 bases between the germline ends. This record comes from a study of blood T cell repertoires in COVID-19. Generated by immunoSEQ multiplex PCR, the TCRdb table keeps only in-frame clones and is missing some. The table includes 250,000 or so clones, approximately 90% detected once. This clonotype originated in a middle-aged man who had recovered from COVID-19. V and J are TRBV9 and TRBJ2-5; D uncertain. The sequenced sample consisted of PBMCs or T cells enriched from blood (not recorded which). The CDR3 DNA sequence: TGTGCCAGCAGCAGAGTACAAGAGACCCAGTACTTC. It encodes CASSRVQETQYF.